This TCR beta chain was sequenced for a study of glioma-infiltrating T cells. General observations from the study: Tissue and blood shared very few CDR3 sequences. Tissue-blood divergence was below expectation in non-neoplastic patients, above in gliomas.

Germline V gene lookup returns CDR1 SGHAT and CDR2 FQNNGV. The CDR3 loop spans 15 amino acids. Using RNA template, CDR3s of TCR alpha and beta were amplified with iRepertoire arm-PCR. For one-step reverse transcription and amplification, 100-400 ng of tissue mRNA or PBMC total RNA was used. TCRdb passed the multiplex PCR reads through MiXCR, listing each CDR3 protein once. This sample has 150,000 to 200,000 distinct CDR3 sequences, with around 45% found just once. Turning to this clonotype: As yet, its antigen is unknown. This may be a read error, as it is one base from a much larger clone.

The specimen sequenced was glioma tissue, nonneoplastic brain tissue, or PBMCs (not recorded which). This receptor was obtained from a human donor with low-grade glioma or glioblastoma, undergoing nonglioma brain surgery, or in good health (not recorded which). J is TRBJ2-7 and V is TRBV11-2; TRBD2 is a possible D gene (6 bases). The DNA matches TRBJ2-1 better at its end, which makes the J call doubtful. This chain's CDR3 is CASRTYGGGDNEQFF. The CDR3 nucleotides read TGTGCCAGCAGGACGTACGGTGGCGGGGACAATGAGCAGTTCTTC.